The sequence of this T cell receptor beta chain was determined in a study of shared clonotypes between healthy human individuals. Overall study findings and caveats: Sharing across a handful of donors was seen in roughly 5.2% of naive CD4 clonotypes. In general, naive subsets displayed greater estimated richness than memory subsets did.

A word on this clone: Its antigen is unknown. One end of the junction does not line up with germline, which may come from a read error.

Profiling relied on immunoSEQ multiplex PCR, and the TCRdb table lists in-frame clones only, not all of them. The sample yields fewer than 200,000 clones, approximately 70% seen once. The sample consisted of memory CD4+ T cells sorted from blood. As to subset: CD45RA-negative fraction. The TCR sequence derives from a man younger than 40 in good health.

The CDR3 is CASSLDGLAGATLDF. The CDR3 DNA sequence: TGCGCCAGCAGCTTGGACGGGCTAGCGGGAGCCACCCTGGACTTC. The genes are TRBV5-1 and TRBJ2-7; 10 positions match TRBD2. This CDR3 comprises 15 residues. CDR1 and CDR2 from the germline V gene are SGHRS and YFSETQ.